The 25 T cell receptor beta chains given below trace back to one sample, sequenced in a study of radiation and T cells in renal cell carcinoma. The time point denotes: baseline pretreatment blood. Treatment here: 15 Gy SBRT to primary tumor, nephrectomy 4 weeks later. Sequencing was performed with immunoSEQ multiplex PCR; in TCRdb, only in-frame clones are kept and a portion is missing. This repertoire shows 100,000 or so clones, around 88% found once; its top ten account for approximately 8%. Specimen: blood, collected from a patient whose treatment included radiotherapy and nephrectomy. Every receptor here comes from a man aged 45-65 years with renal cell carcinoma.

V and J are TRBV15 and TRBJ2-5; a weak D match, TRBD1 (6 bases). V shed 5 bases and J shed 1 base, with 14 bases lying between them. The CDR3 spans 15 residues. Germline V gives CDR1 LNHNV, CDR2 YYDKDF (reference sequence). The CDR3 loop is CATSPGVAGQETQYF. In nucleotides, the CDR3 is TGTGCCACCAGCCCAGGGGTGGCCGGCCAAGAGACCCAGTACTTC.

This chain connects TRBV5-6 to TRBJ2-7; D not resolved. The CDR3 totals 12 residues. The V gene's germline CDR1 is SGHDT and CDR2 YYEEEE. V was shortened by 2 bases and J by 3 bases, with 6 bases between the two germline ends. The CDR3 spells CASSFRRYEQYF. In DNA, the CDR3 is TGTGCCAGCAGCTTTCGGCGCTACGAGCAGTACTTC. The full variable domain, completed using reference TRBV5-6 and TRBJ2-7, is DAGVTQSPTHLIKTRGQQVTLRCSPKSGHDTVSWYQQALGQGPQFIFQYYEEEERQRGNFPDRFSGHQFPNYSSELNVNALLLGDSALYLCASSFRRYEQYFGPGTRLTVT.

This clone is a singleton in its sample. The V call is TRBV5-1, the J call TRBJ2-7, with 7 bases that match TRBD2. There are 16 residues in the CDR3. CDR1 is SGHRS and CDR2 is YFSETQ in the germline V gene. Trimming at V came to 1 base and at J to 1 base, leaving 8 bases not matched to a gene. The CDR3 bases are TGCGCCAGCAGCTTGTACGGGACTACTAGTTCCTACGAGCAGTACTTC. The encoded protein is CASSLYGTTSSYEQYF.

This clone was recorded once. V and J are TRBV7-9 and TRBJ2-2; D may match TRBD1 or TRBD2 (5 bases each). The CDR3 has 14 residues. Deletions cut 4 bases from V and 5 bases from J, with 11 bases between. Germline V gene data show CDR1 as SEHNR and CDR2 as FQNEAQ (reference sequence). CDR3 loop: CASSSQGGTGELFF. CDR3 nucleotide sequence: TGTGCCAGCAGCTCCCAGGGCGGGACCGGGGAGCTGTTTTTT.

The chain has TRBV9 and TRBJ2-6; no firm D call. Trimming left V 4 bases short and J 0 bases short, with 8 bases between. The CDR3 totals 15 residues. Germline values: CDR1 SGDLS, CDR2 YYNGEE. CDR3 DNA sequence: TGTGCCAGCAGCCACACTTCCTCTGGGGCCAACGTCCTGACTTTC. Protein sequence: CASSHTSSGANVLTF.

The V call is TRBV5-1, the J call TRBJ1-5; 8 positions match TRBD1. V shed 4 bases, J shed 1 base, and the junction held 7 bases outside the gene matches. Germline values: CDR1 SGHRS, CDR2 YFSETQ. This CDR3 is built from 16 residues. The CDR3 here is CASSIIRDRSNQPQHF. CDR3 nucleotide sequence: TGCGCCAGCAGCATAATCCGGGACAGGAGCAATCAGCCCCAGCATTTT.

The chain couples TRBV9 to TRBJ2-1, with 8 nucleotides matching TRBD2. The CDR3 has 16 amino acids. CDR1 and CDR2 from the germline V gene are SGDLS and YYNGEE. V shed 0 bases and J 7 bases; nucleotides not matched to a gene: 9. The CDR3 DNA sequence: TGTGCCAGCAGCGTAGATTCAGCGGGAGCGTGGAATGAGCAGTTCTTC. This codes for CASSVDSAGAWNEQFF.

The V call is TRBV5-1, the J call TRBJ1-2; D is unclear. Germline V gene lookup returns CDR1 SGHRS and CDR2 YFSETQ. Trimming took 0 bases from V and 4 from J, leaving 10 bases between them. The CDR3 spans 14 residues. The CDR3 spells CASSLERVGYGYTF. For the CDR3, the DNA is TGCGCCAGCAGCTTGGAGCGGGTAGGCTATGGCTACACCTTC.

This clone is judged medium-sized. This chain joins TRBV5-1 and TRBJ1-1; D is perhaps TRBD1 (5 bases). Trimming stripped 4 bases from V and 3 bases from J, with 10 bases between. Germline-derived CDR1 and CDR2 are SGHRS and YFSETQ. The length of the CDR3 is 13 residues. Here the CDR3 reads CASSQDTYTEAFF. In DNA form, the CDR3 reads TGCGCCAGCAGCCAGGACACGTACACTGAAGCTTTCTTT.

The chain employs TRBV27 and TRBJ1-4; TRBD1 might be the D (6 bases). The CDR3 length is 15 residues. The V and J ends lost 5 bases and 4 bases respectively, with 14 bases between them. Germline lookup yields CDR1 MNHEY and CDR2 SMNVEV (reference sequence). The CDR3 region has the DNA TGTGCCAGCAGTCCTATCCTACAGGGTAATGAAAAACTGTTTTTT. Translation gives CASSPILQGNEKLFF.

The chain uses TRBV5-8 and TRBJ2-1; 11 positions agree with TRBD1. This CDR3 is built from 14 residues. CDR1 SGHTS and CDR2 YDEGEE come from the germline V gene. The V gene end was trimmed by 2 bases and the J gene end by 9 bases; junction bases not matched to a gene: 4. For the CDR3, the DNA is TGTGCCAGCAGCTTTTGGGACAGGGGGGGTGAGCAGTTCTTC. Amino acid sequence: CASSFWDRGGEQFF. Full variable domain (rest looked up from reference TRBV5-8 and TRBJ2-1): EAGVTQSPTHLIKTRGQQATLRCSPISGHTSVYWYQQALGLGLQFLLWYDEGEERNRGNFPPRFSGRQFPNYSSELNVNALELEDSALYLCASSFWDRGGEQFFGPGTRLTVL.

V usage is TRBV29-1 and J usage is TRBJ2-5; no clear D. Trimming cost V 1 base and J 2 bases, with 8 bases left between them. Germline V gives CDR1 SQVTM, CDR2 ANQGSEA. The CDR3 totals 13 residues. CDR3 protein: CSVEVGSQETQYF. CDR3 nucleotide sequence: TGCAGCGTTGAAGTGGGCAGTCAAGAGACCCAGTACTTC.

The chain uses TRBV19 and TRBJ1-3; D unclear. The CDR3 totals 14 residues. V was clipped by 5 bases and J by 4 bases, with 12 bases between them. Per germline, CDR1 LNHDA and CDR2 SQIVND (reference sequence). The CDR3 region has the DNA TGTGCCAGTAGTGCGGGCCAAGTGGGAAACACCATATATTTT. This translates into CASSAGQVGNTIYF.

J is TRBJ1-1 and V is TRBV5-4; the D is unclear. CDR3 length: 17 residues. CDR1 is SGHNT and CDR2 is YYREEE in the germline V gene (reference sequence). Trimming pared 0 bases from V and 1 base from J, leaving 16 bases between. The CDR3 protein is CASSLASGGLTNTEAFF. CDR3 DNA: TGTGCCAGCAGCTTGGCGTCAGGTGGTTTAACGAACACTGAAGCTTTCTTT.

The chain links TRBV6-6 to TRBJ2-5, with D possibly matching TRBD1 (6 bases). V lost 6 bases, J lost 2 bases, and 13 bases lay in between. Germline-derived CDR1 and CDR2 are MNHNY and SVGAGI (reference sequence). This CDR3 has 14 residues. The CDR3 region is CASSSRTVQETQYF. For the CDR3, the DNA is TGTGCCAGCAGCTCTCGGACAGTACAAGAGACCCAGTACTTC.

The genes are TRBV6-1 and TRBJ1-3, with unresolved D. Germline loops: CDR1 MNHNS, CDR2 SASEGT. V lost 6 bases, J lost 4 bases, and 16 bases lay in between. CDR3 size: 15 residues. The CDR3: CASSFQVYSGNTIYF. CDR3 nucleotides: TGTGCCAGCAGCTTTCAGGTTTATTCCGGAAACACCATATATTTT.

Comment on this clone: The junction does not match germline at one end; this may be a read error. The chain recombines TRBV4-3 with TRBJ1-2; weak D call: TRBD1 (5 bases). CDR1 is LGHNA, CDR2 YSLEER, per germline. The CDR3 sequence is 14 residues long. In DNA form, the CDR3 reads TGCGCCAGCAGCCAGGGACGGATGACGCCCACGGCAATCTTC. Its protein product is CASSQGRMTPTAIF.

The chain combines TRBV28 with TRBJ1-6, with 7 nucleotides matching TRBD1. This CDR3 comprises 16 residues. With 5 bases clipped from V and 3 bases from J, the junction kept 7 bases outside the gene matches. Germline values: CDR1 MDHEN, CDR2 SYDVKM. The CDR3 loop is CASSLGQTFYNSPLHF. The CDR3 bases are TGTGCCAGCAGTCTGGGACAGACCTTCTATAATTCACCCCTCCACTTT.

CDR3 DNA sequence: TGTGCCAGCAGTGCTCAGGGGCCGAACTACGAGCAGTACTTC. This encodes CASSAQGPNYEQYF. V is TRBV2 and J is TRBJ2-7; D is possibly TRBD1 (6 bases). Germline V CDR1 and CDR2: SNHLY, FYNNEI. V gave up 4 bases and J gave up 3 bases, with 13 bases separating them. The length of the CDR3 is 14 residues.

CDR3 sequence: CASSRRTGYFYNEQFF. For the CDR3, the DNA is TGTGCCAGCAGCCGTCGGACAGGGTACTTCTACAATGAGCAGTTCTTC. The V and J genes are TRBV7-2 and TRBJ2-1, with 8 bases aligning to TRBD1. J gave up 3 bases and V 5 bases, and 9 bases lay outside the gene matches. Germline CDR1 reads SGHTA; CDR2 reads FQGNSA. This CDR3 comprises 16 residues. The entire variable domain, with the rest obtained from reference TRBV7-2 and TRBJ2-1, is as follows: GAGVSQSPSNKVTEKGKDVELRCDPISGHTALYWYRQSLGQGLEFLIYFQGNSAPDKSGLPSDRFSAERTGGSVSTLTIQRTQQEDSAVYLCASSRRTGYFYNEQFFGPGTRLTVL.

The chain couples TRBV5-8 to TRBJ1-5, with TRBD1 as a possible D gene (6 bases). V shed 3 bases and J shed 1 base, with 11 bases lying between them. CDR1 and CDR2 from the germline V gene are SGHTS and YDEGEE. The CDR3 sequence is 15 residues long. The CDR3 region is CASSWPGQSNQPQHF. The CDR3 DNA follows: TGTGCCAGCAGCTGGCCCGGACAGAGCAATCAGCCCCAGCATTTT.

The J gene is TRBJ1-4, the V gene TRBV10-1; perhaps TRBD1 as D (5 bases). The CDR3 is 15 residues long. CDR1 and CDR2 (germline): WNHNN, SYGVQD (reference sequence). Between the trimmed V and J ends, which lost 3 bases and 3 bases, there was a span of 11 bases. In DNA, the CDR3 is TGCGCCAGCAGTGATGTACGAGGGGCTAATGAAAAACTGTTTTTT. Its translation: CASSDVRGANEKLFF.

The V call is TRBV5-1, the J call TRBJ2-1, with unresolved D. This CDR3 comprises 16 residues. V was shortened by 0 bases and J by 0 bases, with 10 bases between the two germline ends. Germline loops: CDR1 SGHRS, CDR2 YFSETQ. CDR3 protein: CASSLALSSSYNEQFF. CDR3 coding DNA: TGCGCCAGCAGCTTGGCGCTATCCAGCTCCTACAATGAGCAGTTCTTC.

The rearrangement links TRBV9 to TRBJ1-1, with 7 bases that match TRBD1. Germline trimming cut 0 bases from V and 3 bases from J; bases unmatched to any gene: 8. CDR1 is SGDLS and CDR2 is YYNGEE in the germline V gene. There are 16 residues in the CDR3. The CDR3 DNA follows: TGTGCCAGCAGCGTAGCTGGAGGGGGCGTATACACTGAAGCTTTCTTT. This sequence encodes CASSVAGGGVYTEAFF.

The chain recombines TRBV5-1 with TRBJ2-3; D is unresolved. Germline V gene lookup returns CDR1 SGHRS and CDR2 YFSETQ. Trimming took 2 bases from V and 1 from J, leaving 11 bases between them. This CDR3 spans 15 amino acids. DNA for the CDR3: TGCGCCAGCAGCTTCGCCAGGTGGGGCACAGATACGCAGTATTTT. Its translation is CASSFARWGTDTQYF.